This TCR beta chain was recorded in a study of T-cell memory formation after mild COVID-19. Study-level background: There were largely donor-specific TCR clusters.

Germline CDR1 is MGHRA and CDR2 is YSYEKL. The CDR3 is 14 residues long. The V and J ends lost 4 bases and 7 bases, in that order; junction bases with no gene match: 6. The authors produced TCR alpha and TCR beta cDNA libraries with sample barcodes and UMIs by 5'RACE using constant-segment primers. TCRdb re-called the 5' RACE reads with MiXCR, one entry per CDR3 protein. The sample includes under 300,000 distinct CDR3 sequences, around 15% of them seen just once. As for this clonotype: Its specificity is not known. The CDR3 ends on some other residue instead of the conserved phenylalanine or tryptophan, so this is likely a read error.

Broader study findings: CD4+ contracting clones were found mainly in CM and EM, and CD8+ ones in EMRA.

The chain couples TRBV4-1 to TRBJ2-5; TRBD1 matches 10 bases. This sequence originates from a man younger than 35 who had mild COVID-19 (a few samples of this study predate the infection). Cell type and time point are not known. Sequenced: PBMCs or a T cell subset sorted from them (not recorded which). The CDR3 DNA follows: TGCGCCAGCAGCCCCGGACAGGGGGGCTGGACCCAGTACGTC. Encoded protein: CASSPGQGGWTQYV.